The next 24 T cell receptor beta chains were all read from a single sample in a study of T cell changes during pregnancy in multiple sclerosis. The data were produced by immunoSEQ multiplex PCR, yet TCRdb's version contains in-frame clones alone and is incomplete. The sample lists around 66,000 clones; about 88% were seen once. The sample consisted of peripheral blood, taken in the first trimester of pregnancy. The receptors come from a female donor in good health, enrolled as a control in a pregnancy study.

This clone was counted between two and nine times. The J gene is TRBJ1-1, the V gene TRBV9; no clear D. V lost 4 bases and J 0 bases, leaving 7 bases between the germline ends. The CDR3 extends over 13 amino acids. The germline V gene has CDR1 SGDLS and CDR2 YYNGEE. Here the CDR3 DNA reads TGTGCCAGCAGCACCACATTGAACACTGAAGCTTTCTTT. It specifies CASSTTLNTEAFF.

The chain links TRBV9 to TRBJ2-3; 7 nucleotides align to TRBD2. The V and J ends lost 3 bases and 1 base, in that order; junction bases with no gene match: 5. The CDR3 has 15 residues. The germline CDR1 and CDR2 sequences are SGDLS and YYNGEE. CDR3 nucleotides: TGTGCCAGCAGCGGCTCTAGCGGTCGCACAGATACGCAGTATTTT. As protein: CASSGSSGRTDTQYF. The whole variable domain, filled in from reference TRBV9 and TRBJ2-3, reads DSGVTQTPKHLITATGQRVTLRCSPRSGDLSVYWYQQSLDQGLQFLIQYYNGEERAKGNILERFSAQQFPDLHSELNLSSLELGDSALYFCASSGSSGRTDTQYFGPGTRLTVL.

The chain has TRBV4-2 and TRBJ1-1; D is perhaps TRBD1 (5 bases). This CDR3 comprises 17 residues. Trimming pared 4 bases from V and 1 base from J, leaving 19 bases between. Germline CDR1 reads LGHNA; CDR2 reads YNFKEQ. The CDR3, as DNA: TGTGCCAGCAGCCCCACCTTTCGGGAGGGACCGAACACTGAAGCTTTCTTT. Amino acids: CASSPTFREGPNTEAFF.

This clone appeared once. CDR3 DNA: TGTGCCAGCAGCGAAGCCGGACTAGCGGGACGTAAGGATACGCAGTATTTT. As protein: CASSEAGLAGRKDTQYF. The chain recombines TRBV9 with TRBJ2-3; 12 nucleotides agree with TRBD2. Germline V gene lookup returns CDR1 SGDLS and CDR2 YYNGEE. The J segment lost 6 bases and the V segment lost 3 bases, leaving 11 bases of the junction unmatched. The CDR3 extends over 17 amino acids. The variable domain in full, completed from reference TRBV9 and TRBJ2-3, reads DSGVTQTPKHLITATGQRVTLRCSPRSGDLSVYWYQQSLDQGLQFLIQYYNGEERAKGNILERFSAQQFPDLHSELNLSSLELGDSALYFCASSEAGLAGRKDTQYFGPGTRLTVL.

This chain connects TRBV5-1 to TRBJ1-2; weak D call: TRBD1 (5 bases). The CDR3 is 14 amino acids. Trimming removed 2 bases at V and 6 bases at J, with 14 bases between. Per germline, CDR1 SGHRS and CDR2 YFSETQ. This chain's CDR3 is CASSFQGGDNGYTF. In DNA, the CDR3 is TGCGCCAGCAGCTTTCAGGGTGGGGATAATGGCTACACCTTC.

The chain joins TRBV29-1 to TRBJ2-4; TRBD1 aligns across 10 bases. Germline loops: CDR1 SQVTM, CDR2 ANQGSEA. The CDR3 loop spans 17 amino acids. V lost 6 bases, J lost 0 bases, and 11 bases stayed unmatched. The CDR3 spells CSVLGDRGYLAKNIQYF. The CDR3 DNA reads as TGCAGCGTCCTTGGGGACAGGGGTTACCTAGCCAAAAACATTCAGTACTTC.

The CDR3 protein is CASSPRQRGERTEAFF. The CDR3 bases are TGTGCCAGCTCACCACGTCAGCGGGGGGAAAGAACTGAAGCTTTCTTT. The genes are TRBV18 and TRBJ1-1; perhaps TRBD1 as D (5 bases). This CDR3 is 16 amino acids long. CDR1 and CDR2 from the germline V gene are KGHSH and LQKENI. V shed 1 base and J shed 5 bases, with 17 bases lying between them.

The chain's CDR3 is CASSRGSSYNSPLHF. CDR3 DNA sequence: TGTGCCAGCAGCCGAGGAAGCTCCTATAATTCACCCCTCCACTTT. The chain carries TRBV5-6 and TRBJ1-6; D is undetermined. The CDR3 loop spans 15 amino acids. The ends were cut back, 4 bases at V and 0 bases at J, with 8 bases in the middle. The V gene's germline CDR1 is SGHDT and CDR2 YYEEEE. The variable domain in full, completed from reference TRBV5-6 and TRBJ1-6, reads DAGVTQSPTHLIKTRGQQVTLRCSPKSGHDTVSWYQQALGQGPQFIFQYYEEEERQRGNFPDRFSGHQFPNYSSELNVNALLLGDSALYLCASSRGSSYNSPLHFGNGTRLTVT.

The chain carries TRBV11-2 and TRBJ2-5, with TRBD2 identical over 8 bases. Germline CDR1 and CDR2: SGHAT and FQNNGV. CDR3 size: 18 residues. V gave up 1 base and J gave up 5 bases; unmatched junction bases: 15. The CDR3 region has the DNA TGTGCCAGCAGCTTAGGGCGCCCCTTAGGACTAGCATCGGAGACCCAGTACTTC. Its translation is CASSLGRPLGLASETQYF.

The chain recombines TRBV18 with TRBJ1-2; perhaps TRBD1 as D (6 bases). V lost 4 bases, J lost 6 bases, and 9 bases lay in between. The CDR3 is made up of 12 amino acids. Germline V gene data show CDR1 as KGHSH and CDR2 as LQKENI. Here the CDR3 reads CASSLNRDGYTF. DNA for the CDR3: TGTGCCAGCTCACTCAACAGGGATGGCTACACCTTC. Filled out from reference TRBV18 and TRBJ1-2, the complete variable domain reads NAGVMQNPRHLVRRRGQEARLRCSPMKGHSHVYWYRQLPEEGLKFMVYLQKENIIDESGMPKERFSAEFPKEGPSILRIQQVVRGDSAAYFCASSLNRDGYTFGSGTRLTVV.

CDR3 loop: CASSQERWDTQYF. CDR3 bases: TGTGCCAGCAGCCAAGAGAGGTGGGATACGCAGTATTTT. The chain employs TRBV4-2 and TRBJ2-3; D call uncertain. Trimming took off 0 bases at V and 6 bases at J, with 7 bases between the two ends. CDR3 length: 13 residues. Germline CDR1 LGHNA, CDR2 YNFKEQ.

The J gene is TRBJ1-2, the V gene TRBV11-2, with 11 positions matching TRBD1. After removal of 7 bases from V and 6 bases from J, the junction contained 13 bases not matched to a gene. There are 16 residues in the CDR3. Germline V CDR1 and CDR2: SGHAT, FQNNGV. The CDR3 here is CASTTAGTGGLHGYTF. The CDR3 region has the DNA TGTGCCAGCACCACGGCCGGGACAGGGGGACTACATGGCTACACCTTC.

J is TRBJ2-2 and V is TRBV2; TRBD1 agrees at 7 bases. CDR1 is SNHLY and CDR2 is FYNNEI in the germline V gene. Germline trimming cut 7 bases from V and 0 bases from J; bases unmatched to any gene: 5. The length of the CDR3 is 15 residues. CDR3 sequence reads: CASNRGTANTGELFF. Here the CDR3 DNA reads TGTGCCAGCAATAGGGGGACAGCGAACACCGGGGAGCTGTTTTTT.

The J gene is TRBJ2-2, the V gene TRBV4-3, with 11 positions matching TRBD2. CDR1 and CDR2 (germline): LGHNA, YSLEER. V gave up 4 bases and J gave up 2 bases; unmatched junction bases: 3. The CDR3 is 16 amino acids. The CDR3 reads CASSRTSGSNTGELFF. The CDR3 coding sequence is TGCGCCAGCAGCCGCACTAGCGGGAGCAACACCGGGGAGCTGTTTTTT.

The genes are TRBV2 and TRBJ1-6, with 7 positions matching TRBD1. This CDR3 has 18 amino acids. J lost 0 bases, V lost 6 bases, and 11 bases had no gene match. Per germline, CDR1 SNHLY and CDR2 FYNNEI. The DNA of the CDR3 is TGTGCCAGCAGCTGGTCGTCAGGGGGAAACTCCTATAATTCACCCCTCCACTTT. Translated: CASSWSSGGNSYNSPLHF.

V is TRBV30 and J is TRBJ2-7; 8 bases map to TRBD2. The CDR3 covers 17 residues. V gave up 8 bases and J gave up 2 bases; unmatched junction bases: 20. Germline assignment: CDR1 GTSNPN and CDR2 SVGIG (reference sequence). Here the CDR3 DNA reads TGTGCCGCGAGAGGGCGAAATTTAGCGGGGCAAGCCTACGAGCAGTACTTC. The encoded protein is CAARGRNLAGQAYEQYF.

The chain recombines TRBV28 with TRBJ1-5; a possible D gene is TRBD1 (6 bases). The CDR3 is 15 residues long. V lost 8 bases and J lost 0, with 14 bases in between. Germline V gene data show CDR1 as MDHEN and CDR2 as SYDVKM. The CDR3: CASGAGAYSNQPQHF. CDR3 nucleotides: TGTGCCAGCGGGGCGGGGGCATATAGCAATCAGCCCCAGCATTTT. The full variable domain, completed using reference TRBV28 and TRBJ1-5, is DVKVTQSSRYLVKRTGEKVFLECVQDMDHENMFWYRQDPGLGLRLIYFSYDVKMKEKGDIPEGYSVSREKKERFSLILESASTNQTSMYLCASGAGAYSNQPQHFGDGTRLSIL.

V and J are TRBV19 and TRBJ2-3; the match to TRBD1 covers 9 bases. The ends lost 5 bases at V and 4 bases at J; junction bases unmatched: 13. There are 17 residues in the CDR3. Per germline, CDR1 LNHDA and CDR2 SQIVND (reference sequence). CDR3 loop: CASSGPRGQGRPDTQYF. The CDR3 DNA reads TGTGCCAGTAGTGGACCCCGGGGACAGGGCCGCCCAGATACGCAGTATTTT.

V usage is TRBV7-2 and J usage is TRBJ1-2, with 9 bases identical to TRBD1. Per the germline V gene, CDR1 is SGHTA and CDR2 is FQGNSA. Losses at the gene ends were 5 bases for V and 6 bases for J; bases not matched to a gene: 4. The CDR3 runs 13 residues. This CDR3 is CASSPGTGNGYTF. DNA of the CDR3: TGTGCCAGCAGCCCCGGGACAGGGAATGGCTACACCTTC.

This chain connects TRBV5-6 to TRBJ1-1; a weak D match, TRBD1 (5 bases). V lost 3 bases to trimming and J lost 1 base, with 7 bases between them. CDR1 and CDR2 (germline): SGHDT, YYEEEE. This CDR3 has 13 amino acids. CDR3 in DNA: TGTGCCAGCAGCTGGGGGGGGAACACTGAAGCTTTCTTT. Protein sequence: CASSWGGNTEAFF.

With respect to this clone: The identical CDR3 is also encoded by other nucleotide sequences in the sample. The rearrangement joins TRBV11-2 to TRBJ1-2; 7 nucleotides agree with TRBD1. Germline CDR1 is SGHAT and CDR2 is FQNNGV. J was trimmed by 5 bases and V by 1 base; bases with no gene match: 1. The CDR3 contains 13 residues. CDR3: CASSLGQGYGYTF. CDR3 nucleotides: TGTGCCAGCAGCTTAGGACAGGGATATGGCTACACCTTC.

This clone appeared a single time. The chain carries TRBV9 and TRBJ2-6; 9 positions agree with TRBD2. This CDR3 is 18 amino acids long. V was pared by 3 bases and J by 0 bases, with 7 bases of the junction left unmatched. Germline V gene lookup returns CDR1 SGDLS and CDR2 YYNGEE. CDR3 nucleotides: TGTGCCAGCAGCGACGTGGCGGGAGGGGGCTCTGGGGCCAACGTCCTGACTTTC. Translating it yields CASSDVAGGGSGANVLTF.

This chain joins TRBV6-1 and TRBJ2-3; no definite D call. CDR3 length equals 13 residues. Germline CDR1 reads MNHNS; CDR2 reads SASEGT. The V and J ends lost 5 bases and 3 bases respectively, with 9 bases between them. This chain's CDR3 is CASSRLQTDTQYF. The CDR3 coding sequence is TGTGCCAGCAGTAGACTCCAAACAGATACGCAGTATTTT.

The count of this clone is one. The CDR3 protein is CASSYSKQLNTEAFF. The CDR3 nucleotides are TGTGCCAGCAGTTACTCGAAACAGTTGAACACTGAAGCTTTCTTT. The genes are TRBV6-6 and TRBJ1-1, with D unresolved. Per the germline V gene, CDR1 is MNHNY and CDR2 is SVGAGI (reference sequence). This CDR3 is 15 amino acids long. V was trimmed by 0 bases and J by 0 bases, leaving 8 bases between them.